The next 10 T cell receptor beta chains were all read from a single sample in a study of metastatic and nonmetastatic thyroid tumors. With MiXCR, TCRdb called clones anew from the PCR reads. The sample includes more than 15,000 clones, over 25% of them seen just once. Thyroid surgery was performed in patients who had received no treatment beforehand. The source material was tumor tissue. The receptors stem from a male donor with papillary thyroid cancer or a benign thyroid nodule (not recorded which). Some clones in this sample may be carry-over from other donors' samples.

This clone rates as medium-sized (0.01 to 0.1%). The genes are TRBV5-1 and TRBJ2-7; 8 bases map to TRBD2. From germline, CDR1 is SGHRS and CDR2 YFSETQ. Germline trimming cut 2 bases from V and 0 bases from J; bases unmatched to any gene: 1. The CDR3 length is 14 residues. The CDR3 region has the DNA TGCGCCAGCAGCTTTAGCGGGACCTCCTACGAGCAGTACTTC. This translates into CASSFSGTSYEQYF.

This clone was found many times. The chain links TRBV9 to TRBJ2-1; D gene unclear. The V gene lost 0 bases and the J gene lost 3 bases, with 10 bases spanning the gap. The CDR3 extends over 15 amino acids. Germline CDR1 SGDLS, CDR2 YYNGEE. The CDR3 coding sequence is TGTGCCAGCAGCGTAGATGTAACTGTCTACAATGAGCAGTTCTTC. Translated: CASSVDVTVYNEQFF. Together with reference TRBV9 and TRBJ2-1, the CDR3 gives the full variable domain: DSGVTQTPKHLITATGQRVTLRCSPRSGDLSVYWYQQSLDQGLQFLIQYYNGEERAKGNILERFSAQQFPDLHSELNLSSLELGDSALYFCASSVDVTVYNEQFFGPGTRLTVL.

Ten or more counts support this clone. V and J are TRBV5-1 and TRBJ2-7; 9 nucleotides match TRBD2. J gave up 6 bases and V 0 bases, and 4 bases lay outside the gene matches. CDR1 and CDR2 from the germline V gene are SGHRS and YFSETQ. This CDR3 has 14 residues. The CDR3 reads CASSLGSGSSEQYF. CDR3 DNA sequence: TGCGCCAGCAGCTTGGGTAGCGGGAGTAGCGAGCAGTACTTC.

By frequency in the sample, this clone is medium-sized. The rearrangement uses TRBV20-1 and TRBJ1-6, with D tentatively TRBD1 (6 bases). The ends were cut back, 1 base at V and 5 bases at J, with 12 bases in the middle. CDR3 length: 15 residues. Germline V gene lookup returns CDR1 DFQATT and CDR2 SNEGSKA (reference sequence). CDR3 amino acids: CSARVEDSHNSPLHF. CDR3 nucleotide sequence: TGCAGTGCTAGAGTTGAGGACAGTCATAATTCACCCCTCCACTTT.

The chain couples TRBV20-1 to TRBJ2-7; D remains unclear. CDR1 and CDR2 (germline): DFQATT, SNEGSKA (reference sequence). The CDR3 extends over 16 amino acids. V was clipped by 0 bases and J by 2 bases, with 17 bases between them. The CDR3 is CSARDRSGYNPYEQYF. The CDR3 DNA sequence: TGCAGTGCTAGAGATAGATCGGGCTATAACCCCTACGAGCAGTACTTC.

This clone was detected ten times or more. CDR3 protein: CASSQGLAGATSTDTQYF. The DNA of the CDR3 is TGCGCCAGCAGCCAAGGTCTAGCGGGAGCTACTAGCACAGATACGCAGTATTTT. V usage is TRBV4-3 and J usage is TRBJ2-3, with 10 bases that match TRBD2. From germline, CDR1 is LGHNA and CDR2 YSLEER. The V gene end was trimmed by 1 base and the J gene end by 0 bases; junction bases not matched to a gene: 7. CDR3 length equals 18 residues.

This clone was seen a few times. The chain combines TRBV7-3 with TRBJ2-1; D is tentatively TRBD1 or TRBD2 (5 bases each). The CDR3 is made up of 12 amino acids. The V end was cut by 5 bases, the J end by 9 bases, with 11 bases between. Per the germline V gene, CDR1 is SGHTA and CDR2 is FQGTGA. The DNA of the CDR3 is TGTGCCAGCAGCGAGGGGTCTCCTGAGCAGTTCTTC. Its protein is CASSEGSPEQFF.

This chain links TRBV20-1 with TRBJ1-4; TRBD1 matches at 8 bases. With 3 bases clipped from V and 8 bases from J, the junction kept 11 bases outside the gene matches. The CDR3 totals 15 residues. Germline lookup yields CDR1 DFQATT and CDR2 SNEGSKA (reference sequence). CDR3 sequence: CSARALQGGSEKLFF. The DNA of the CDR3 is TGCAGTGCTAGGGCCTTACAGGGGGGGTCCGAAAAACTGTTTTTT.

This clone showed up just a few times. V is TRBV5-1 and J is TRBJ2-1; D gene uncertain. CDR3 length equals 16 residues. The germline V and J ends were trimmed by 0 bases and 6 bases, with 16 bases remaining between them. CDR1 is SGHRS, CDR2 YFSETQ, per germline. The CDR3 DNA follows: TGCGCCAGCAGCTTGGAGCAGGCGGCACGCTCCAATGAGCAGTTCTTC. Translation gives CASSLEQAARSNEQFF.

The DNA for the CDR3 is TGTGCCAGCGGGGGTTACGAGCAGTACTTC. As protein: CASGGYEQYF. The genes are TRBV27 and TRBJ2-7, with D perhaps being TRBD1 or TRBD2 (5 bases each). The CDR3 has 10 amino acids. With 8 bases removed from V and 4 bases from J, the gap between germline ends came to 6 bases. Germline CDR1 and CDR2: MNHEY and SMNVEV (reference sequence).